This note documents a single T cell receptor (beta chain) sequence. This sample is part of a study of T-cell reconstitution after alpha-beta-depleted transplantation in children. Library preparation (for TCRbeta) was performed with unique molecular identifiers. TCRdb analysed the PCR reads with MiXCR anew, one entry per CDR3 protein. The table shows approximately 390,000 distinct CDR3 sequences, with about a tenth occurring only once. CDR1 and CDR2 from the germline V gene are SGHTA and FQGNSA. The CDR3 is 14 amino acids. Trimming removed 1 base at V and 4 bases at J, with 8 bases between. The TCR comes from a human donor who donated a stem cell graft to a child with acute myeloid leukemia. V gene TRBV7-2 combines with J gene TRBJ2-1; D perhaps matches TRBD1 (5 bases). The sequencing used PBMCs from the stem cell graft donor, collected from the stem cell graft. DNA of the CDR3: TGTGCCAGCAGCTTAGAACAGGTTTACAATGAGCAGTTCTTC. Protein sequence: CASSLEQVYNEQFF.